This T cell receptor beta chain is from a study of CD8 T cells in ankylosing spondylitis. Only a few counts were recorded for this clonotype. One base away lies a much larger clone, so this may be a sequencing read error. TCRdb redid the calling of the 5' RACE reads with MiXCR, one entry per CDR3 protein. In the table there are about 210,000 distinct CDR3 sequences, roughly 8.2% of which are singletons. CDR3 length: 14 residues. In germline, CDR1 is SNHLY, CDR2 FYNNEI. The TCR was taken from a female donor with ankylosing spondylitis or in good health (not recorded which). Specimen: blood, either unsorted or a sorted T cell fraction (not recorded which). The rearrangement uses TRBV2 and TRBJ2-1; D is undetermined. In nucleotides, the CDR3 is TGTGTCAGCAGTGAATTAACGGGCCACAATGAGCAGTTCTTC. Protein sequence: CVSSELTGHNEQFF.